This TCR beta chain was captured in a study of CD8 T cells in ankylosing spondylitis. The length of the CDR3 is 14 residues. Germline lookup yields CDR1 LNHNV and CDR2 YYDKDF (reference sequence). J gave up 8 bases and V 3 bases, and 6 bases lay outside the gene matches. Whole-study results and caveats: Researchers report that disease-linked clones proved CD8+ and relatively rare in peripheral blood. Disease-associated clones were reportedly significantly overrepresented in matched ankylosing spondylitis synovial fluid. Seemingly characteristic of ankylosing spondylitis blood was a TCR beta motif consisting of several highly homologous variants.

Quantitative barcoded 5'-RACE was used to prepare TCR beta libraries. MiXCR was run by TCRdb on the 5' RACE reads, yielding one entry per CDR3 protein. The data contain approximately 200,000 distinct CDR3 sequences, roughly 13% of them singletons. As regards this clonotype: No antigen is known for it.

The sample comprised blood, either unsorted or a sorted T cell fraction (not recorded which). The clonotype originates from a male donor with ankylosing spondylitis or in good health (not recorded which). This chain links TRBV15 with TRBJ2-1; 8 bases match TRBD2. Here the CDR3 reads CATSSPGGPDEQFF. The DNA of the CDR3 is TGTGCCACCAGCAGTCCGGGAGGGCCCGATGAGCAGTTCTTC.